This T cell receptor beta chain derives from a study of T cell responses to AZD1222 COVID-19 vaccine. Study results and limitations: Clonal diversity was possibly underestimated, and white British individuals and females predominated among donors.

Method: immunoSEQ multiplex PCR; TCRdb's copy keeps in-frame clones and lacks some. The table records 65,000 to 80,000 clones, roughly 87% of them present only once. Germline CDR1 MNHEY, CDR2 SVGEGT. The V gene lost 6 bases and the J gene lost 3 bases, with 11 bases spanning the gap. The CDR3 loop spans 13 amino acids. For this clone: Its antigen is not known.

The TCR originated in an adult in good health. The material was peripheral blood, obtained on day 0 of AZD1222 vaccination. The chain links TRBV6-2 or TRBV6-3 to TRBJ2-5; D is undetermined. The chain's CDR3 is CASSPPRKETQYF. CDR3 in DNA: TGTGCCAGCAGCCCCCCTAGGAAAGAGACCCAGTACTTC.